These 15 T cell receptor beta chains came from one sample sequenced in a study of blood T cells in healthy people across ages. A second PCR, run for about 7 to 12 cycles, used a sample-barcoded 5' primer plus a J-beta primer mix. One entry per CDR3 protein results from TCRdb running MiXCR on the 5' RACE reads. This repertoire shows hundreds of thousands of distinct CDR3 sequences, roughly two fifths found once; its top ten account for around 30%. The material sequenced was blood. The receptors come from a man older than 75 in good health.

This clonotype appeared a few times. A read error may be the cause here, since a much bigger clone is one base away. The V call is TRBV6-5, the J call TRBJ2-5, with 8 positions matching TRBD1. Germline V gene data show CDR1 as MNHEY and CDR2 as SVGAGI. This CDR3 comprises 14 residues. CDR3 sequence reads: CASSYGQGQESQYF. The CDR3 DNA reads as TGTGCCAGCAGTTATGGACAGGGACAAGAGTCCCAGTACTTC.

In its sample, this clonotype was seen many times. The J gene is TRBJ2-3, the V gene TRBV20-1; TRBD1 aligns across 7 bases. Germline V lookup: CDR1 DFQATT, CDR2 SNEGSKA (reference sequence). V dropped 4 bases and J dropped 2; count of bases not matched to a gene: 6. This CDR3 comprises 14 residues. CDR3 sequence (DNA): TGCAGTGCTATGGGACAGTTCTTCACAGATACGCAGTATTTT. This codes for CSAMGQFFTDTQYF.

The rearrangement uses TRBV30 and TRBJ1-1; D perhaps matches TRBD1 (5 bases). V was clipped by 5 bases and J by 3 bases, with 16 bases between them. CDR1 GTSNPN and CDR2 SVGIG come from the germline V gene (reference sequence). This CDR3 contains 14 residues. CDR3 residues: CAWGSMGVDTEAFF. The CDR3 DNA reads as TGTGCCTGGGGGAGTATGGGGGTCGACACTGAAGCTTTCTTT.

This clonotype was counted many times. This rearrangement joins TRBV5-1 to TRBJ1-2; no clear D gene. CDR1 is SGHRS and CDR2 is YFSETQ in the germline V gene. The CDR3 is 14 amino acids. V was trimmed by 3 bases and J by 2 bases, leaving 11 bases between them. The CDR3 nucleotides are TGCGCCAGCAGCTCAGCCGGTGGAAACTATGGCTACACCTTC. This sequence encodes CASSSAGGNYGYTF.

The chain links TRBV20-1 to TRBJ2-5; 7 nucleotides line up with TRBD2. The better agreement between TRBJ2-7 and the DNA end casts doubt on the J call. The CDR3 spans 12 residues. Germline CDR1 is DFQATT and CDR2 is SNEGSKA (reference sequence). This CDR3 reads CSARVTGGEQYF. The CDR3 region has the DNA TGCAGTGCTAGGGTGACGGGGGGCGAGCAGTACTTC.

In its sample, this clonotype was seen a few times. The V and J genes are TRBV10-3 and TRBJ2-1; perhaps TRBD2 as D (5 bases). Germline V gives CDR1 ENHRY, CDR2 SYGVKD. The CDR3 has 15 residues. Trimming removed 2 bases at V and 0 bases at J, with 8 bases between. The CDR3 loop is CAISERGSSYNEQFF. The CDR3 nucleotides read TGTGCCATCAGTGAGAGAGGGAGCTCCTACAATGAGCAGTTCTTC.

This clonotype has just a few counts. This chain connects TRBV7-2 to TRBJ2-5; 11 bases agree with TRBD2. CDR1 and CDR2 (germline): SGHTA, FQGNSA. This CDR3 is 17 amino acids long. J was trimmed by 11 bases and V by 0 bases; bases with no gene match: 14. The CDR3 here is CASSLAPSGGPFDEQYF. The DNA of the CDR3 is TGTGCCAGCAGCTTAGCGCCTAGCGGGGGGCCCTTTGATGAGCAGTACTTC.

The chain has TRBV7-8 and TRBJ2-5; 8 bases align to TRBD2. Germline assignment: CDR1 SGHVS and CDR2 FQNEAQ. The CDR3 extends over 15 amino acids. J was trimmed by 11 bases and V by 6 bases; bases with no gene match: 17. The CDR3 DNA is TGTGCCAGCAGTCCGGGGGGGGGCGCGTACAATGAGCAGTACTTC. As protein: CASSPGGGAYNEQYF.

V and J are TRBV29-1 and TRBJ1-4, with 10 bases that match TRBD1. CDR1 SQVTM and CDR2 ANQGSEA come from the germline V gene. The CDR3 totals 13 residues. The V segment lost 7 bases and the J segment 6 bases; nucleotides outside the gene matches: 5. Here the CDR3 reads CSARTGGHEKLFF. The CDR3, as DNA: TGCAGCGCCCGGACAGGGGGACATGAAAAACTGTTTTTT.

This clonotype was seen just once. This sequence joins TRBV19 and TRBJ2-5; 10 nucleotides align to TRBD2. After removal of 5 bases from V and 5 bases from J, the junction contained 5 bases not matched to a gene. Germline assignment: CDR1 LNHDA and CDR2 SQIVND (reference sequence). CDR3 size: 14 residues. The CDR3 DNA reads TGTGCCAGTAGTGCCGGGACTAGCGCGGAGACCCAGTACTTC. As protein: CASSAGTSAETQYF.

Only a few counts were recorded for this clonotype. The chain has TRBV6-6 and TRBJ2-1, with a weak D call TRBD1 (5 bases). The CDR3 is made up of 15 amino acids. V gave up 3 bases and J gave up 4 bases, with 13 bases separating them. Per the germline V gene, CDR1 is MNHNY and CDR2 is SVGAGI (reference sequence). CDR3 amino acids: CASSYTAGPYNEQFF. For the CDR3, the DNA is TGTGCCAGCAGTTATACGGCAGGGCCATACAATGAGCAGTTCTTC.

The V and J genes are TRBV6-2 or TRBV6-3 and TRBJ2-2, with D perhaps assigned TRBD1 or TRBD2 (5 bases each). Germline-derived CDR1 and CDR2 are MNHEY and SVGEGT. V was pared by 7 bases and J by 4 bases, with 19 bases between. This CDR3 has 16 amino acids. CDR3 sequence: CASKEGLVMGTGELFF. DNA for the CDR3: TGTGCCAGCAAAGAGGGGCTAGTTATGGGCACCGGGGAGCTGTTTTTT.

This clonotype was seen a handful of times. This chain uses TRBV7-2 with TRBJ1-2; 7 bases line up with TRBD1. Germline V gives CDR1 SGHTA, CDR2 FQGNSA. The CDR3 has 14 amino acids. Germline trimming cut 1 base from V and 6 bases from J; bases unmatched to any gene: 5. The CDR3 region is CASSLGYGQDGYTF. The CDR3 region has the DNA TGTGCCAGCAGCTTAGGTTACGGACAGGATGGCTACACCTTC.

Of note for this clonotype: A much larger clone differs by one base, so this may be a read error. The chain couples TRBV7-2 to TRBJ1-6; D ambiguous. The germline V gene has CDR1 SGHTA and CDR2 FQGNSA. The CDR3 loop spans 14 amino acids. CDR3 sequence: CAGSLEVGLSPLHF. The CDR3 DNA is TGTGCCGGCAGCTTAGAGGTCGGGTTATCACCCCTCCACTTT.

The rearrangement uses TRBV29-1 and TRBJ2-2; 10 nucleotides agree with TRBD2. CDR1 and CDR2 (germline): SQVTM, ANQGSEA. The CDR3 spans 14 residues. Germline trimming cut 1 base from V and 9 bases from J; bases unmatched to any gene: 5. As DNA, the CDR3 is TGCAGCGTTGAAGTGCCTAGCGGGAGCCGGGAGCTGTTTTTT. Its translation: CSVEVPSGSRELFF.